What follows are 27 T cell receptor beta chains derived from one specimen sequenced in a study of shared clonotypes between healthy human individuals. The protocol was immunoSEQ multiplex PCR, while the TCRdb copy is restricted to in-frame clones and leaves out a portion. The data contain around 1.4 million clones, approximately 98.5% of them seen just once; the ten biggest clones take up 0.3% to 0.45%. Sequencing was carried out using naive CD4+ T cells sorted from blood. The subset is: CD45RA+ positively selected. These receptors were taken from a man aged 25-40 years in good health.

This rearrangement joins TRBV28 to TRBJ1-1; TRBD1 matches 7 bases. The V gene's germline CDR1 is MDHEN and CDR2 SYDVKM. Trimming cost V 5 bases and J 6 bases; bases outside gene matches: 9. This CDR3 has 14 amino acids. The CDR3 region is CASSLPGQVPEAFF. In nucleotides, the CDR3 is TGTGCCAGCAGTCTCCCCGGACAGGTCCCTGAAGCTTTCTTT.

The chain is built from TRBV9 and TRBJ1-1, with no clear D. The ends were cut back, 4 bases at V and 0 bases at J, with 10 bases in the middle. The CDR3 has 14 residues. Germline V gene lookup returns CDR1 SGDLS and CDR2 YYNGEE. For the CDR3, the DNA is TGTGCCAGCAGCCCCTTCGACATGAACACTGAAGCTTTCTTT. It codes for CASSPFDMNTEAFF. The whole variable domain, filled in from reference TRBV9 and TRBJ1-1, reads DSGVTQTPKHLITATGQRVTLRCSPRSGDLSVYWYQQSLDQGLQFLIQYYNGEERAKGNILERFSAQQFPDLHSELNLSSLELGDSALYFCASSPFDMNTEAFFGQGTRLTVV.

This chain uses TRBV7-9 with TRBJ1-3; possibly TRBD1 for D (5 bases). The germline CDR1 and CDR2 sequences are SEHNR and FQNEAQ (reference sequence). The CDR3 runs to 15 residues. V lost 5 bases to trimming and J lost 2 bases, with 13 bases between them. CDR3 DNA: TGTGCCAGCAGCCGCGACCCGGGACCTGGAAACACCATATATTTT. Translation gives CASSRDPGPGNTIYF.

Worth noting for this clone: Other DNA variants within this sample encode the same CDR3. The CDR3 DNA is TGTGCCAGCAGTTCAGGCAGCTACAATGAGCAGTTCTTC. Its translation: CASSSGSYNEQFF. The chain carries TRBV28 and TRBJ2-1; no firm D call. The germline CDR1 and CDR2 sequences are MDHEN and SYDVKM. CDR3 length: 13 amino acids. With 4 bases removed from V and 3 bases from J, the gap between germline ends came to 7 bases. Combining the CDR3 with reference TRBV28 and TRBJ2-1 gives the whole variable domain DVKVTQSSRYLVKRTGEKVFLECVQDMDHENMFWYRQDPGLGLRLIYFSYDVKMKEKGDIPEGYSVSREKKERFSLILESASTNQTSMYLCASSSGSYNEQFFGPGTRLTVL.

The genes are TRBV5-6 and TRBJ1-5; D is uncertain. The CDR3 extends over 16 amino acids. CDR1 is SGHDT, CDR2 YYEEEE, per germline. Deletions cut 0 bases from V and 3 bases from J, with 13 bases between. The CDR3 sequence: CASSLGPTVYNQPQHF. CDR3 nucleotides: TGTGCCAGCAGCTTGGGACCGACGGTTTACAATCAGCCCCAGCATTTT.

V and J are TRBV9 and TRBJ2-7; TRBD2 aligns across 10 bases. CDR1 is SGDLS and CDR2 is YYNGEE in the germline V gene. The CDR3 covers 16 residues. V shed 0 bases and J 5 bases; nucleotides not matched to a gene: 8. This CDR3 reads CASSVVPSGSKDEQYF. The CDR3 coding sequence is TGTGCCAGCAGCGTAGTACCTAGCGGGAGTAAGGACGAGCAGTACTTC.

The chain joins TRBV10-3 to TRBJ1-3; 11 positions match TRBD1. CDR3 length equals 17 residues. V lost 11 bases and J lost 0; bases outside the gene matches: 12. CDR1 and CDR2 from the germline V gene are ENHRY and SYGVKD. CDR3 sequence: CALRRDRGAISGNTIYF. The CDR3, as DNA: TGTGCCTTGCGCCGGGACAGGGGGGCCATCTCTGGAAACACCATATATTTT.

This sequence joins TRBV5-1 and TRBJ1-2; TRBD1 might be the D (5 bases). Between the trimmed V and J ends, which lost 5 bases and 6 bases, there was a span of 11 bases. The CDR3 consists of 12 residues. CDR1 is SGHRS and CDR2 is YFSETQ in the germline V gene. CDR3 coding DNA: TGCGCCAGCAGGGCAGGGCTAGATGGCTACACCTTC. This gives the protein CASRAGLDGYTF. Full variable domain (missing parts from reference TRBV5-1 and TRBJ1-2): KAGVTQTPRYLIKTRGQQVTLSCSPISGHRSVSWYQQTPGQGLQFLFEYFSETQRNKGNFPGRFSGRQFSNSRSEMNVSTLELGDSALYLCASRAGLDGYTFGSGTRLTVV.

CDR3 DNA: TGTGCCAGCAGCGTGGAGCCGGGTCCCCGAGGGACTGAAGCTTTCTTT. Amino acid sequence: CASSVEPGPRGTEAFF. The chain combines TRBV5-4 with TRBJ1-1, with unresolved D. With 4 bases removed from V and 5 bases from J, the gap between germline ends came to 21 bases. Germline lookup yields CDR1 SGHNT and CDR2 YYREEE (reference sequence). The CDR3 runs 16 residues.

This clone is a singleton in its sample. This rearrangement joins TRBV28 to TRBJ1-3; perhaps TRBD1 as D (6 bases). Trimming removed 7 bases from V and 0 bases from J, with 16 bases in between. The germline V gene encodes CDR1 MDHEN and CDR2 SYDVKM. CDR3 size: 16 residues. The CDR3 loop reads CASIEGQTSSGNTIYF. CDR3 in DNA: TGTGCCAGCATCGAGGGACAAACGAGCTCTGGAAACACCATATATTTT.

A single count supports this clone. Different DNA sequences within this sample yield the same CDR3. This chain uses TRBV18 with TRBJ1-1, with 7 bases lining up with TRBD1. V was clipped by 3 bases and J by 0 bases; unmatched bases: 1. CDR1 and CDR2 from the germline V gene are KGHSH and LQKENI. The CDR3 contains 14 residues. The CDR3 here is CASSPGQMNTEAFF. Here the CDR3 DNA reads TGTGCCAGCTCACCGGGACAGATGAACACTGAAGCTTTCTTT. Drawing the rest from reference TRBV18 and TRBJ1-1, the complete variable domain is NAGVMQNPRHLVRRRGQEARLRCSPMKGHSHVYWYRQLPEEGLKFMVYLQKENIIDESGMPKERFSAEFPKEGPSILRIQQVVRGDSAAYFCASSPGQMNTEAFFGQGTRLTVV.

V usage is TRBV10-3 and J usage is TRBJ2-7; no clear D gene. The CDR3 consists of 12 residues. Trimming took off 2 bases at V and 3 bases at J, with 5 bases between the two ends. CDR1 is ENHRY, CDR2 SYGVKD, per germline. The CDR3, as DNA: TGTGCCATCAGTGAGGACAACTACGAGCAGTACTTC. Translation gives CAISEDNYEQYF.

The chain combines TRBV19 with TRBJ2-1; the match to TRBD2 covers 8 bases. The trim removed 8 bases at V and 4 bases at J, leaving 13 bases unmatched. The CDR3 sequence is 16 residues long. The germline V gene encodes CDR1 LNHDA and CDR2 SQIVND (reference sequence). CDR3 coding DNA: TGTGCCAGTTCCAGCCTGGGGAGCGGGAGTTACAATGAGCAGTTCTTC. Translation: CASSSLGSGSYNEQFF.

This chain links TRBV4-3 with TRBJ2-3, with 12 bases fitting TRBD2. Trimming cost V 1 base and J 7 bases; bases outside gene matches: 12. There are 18 residues in the CDR3. Germline V gene data show CDR1 as LGHNA and CDR2 as YSLEER. The CDR3 DNA reads as TGCGCCAGCAGCCAAGTATCCGGTTGGCTAGCGGGAGGGAATACGCAGTATTTT. As protein: CASSQVSGWLAGGNTQYF.

This clone was detected only once. The rearrangement joins TRBV15 to TRBJ2-1; TRBD2 aligns across 15 bases. The CDR3 sequence is 20 residues long. Germline CDR1 and CDR2: LNHNV and YYDKDF (reference sequence). J lost 3 bases, V lost 0 bases, and 9 bases had no gene match. Here the CDR3 DNA reads TGTGCCACCAGCAGAGATAACGGGACTAGCGGGAGGTGGGGCTACAATGAGCAGTTCTTC. As protein: CATSRDNGTSGRWGYNEQFF.

This rearrangement joins TRBV7-2 to TRBJ2-5; 10 nucleotides match TRBD2. V dropped 5 bases and J dropped 6; count of bases not matched to a gene: 6. The CDR3 covers 14 residues. Per the germline V gene, CDR1 is SGHTA and CDR2 is FQGNSA. CDR3 DNA sequence: TGTGCCAGCAGCGCCCCTAGCGGGAGCAAGACCCAGTACTTC. This gives the protein CASSAPSGSKTQYF. Drawing the rest from reference TRBV7-2 and TRBJ2-5, the complete variable domain is GAGVSQSPSNKVTEKGKDVELRCDPISGHTALYWYRQSLGQGLEFLIYFQGNSAPDKSGLPSDRFSAERTGGSVSTLTIQRTQQEDSAVYLCASSAPSGSKTQYFGPGTRLLVL.

The CDR3 DNA is TGTGCCAGCAGCCCAGAGTTGGCCCCTTCTTATGGCTACACCTTC. Translated, it gives CASSPELAPSYGYTF. This sequence joins TRBV5-4 and TRBJ1-2; D not resolved. Germline CDR1 SGHNT, CDR2 YYREEE (reference sequence). The CDR3 runs to 15 residues. The V end was cut by 4 bases, the J end by 5 bases, with 18 bases between.

The chain employs TRBV10-2 and TRBJ2-7; TRBD2 might be the D (5 bases). This CDR3 spans 12 amino acids. V was clipped by 5 bases and J by 2 bases, with 7 bases between them. CDR1 is WSHSY, CDR2 SAAADI, per germline. Here the CDR3 DNA reads TGCGCCAGCAGTAAGGGAGCCTACGAGCAGTACTTC. It yields the protein CASSKGAYEQYF.

J is TRBJ2-1 and V is TRBV15, with TRBD2 identical over 8 bases. Unmatched junction bases numbered 6, after V lost 1 base and J lost 4 bases. Germline values: CDR1 LNHNV, CDR2 YYDKDF (reference sequence). The CDR3 extends over 16 amino acids. The CDR3 reads CATSRASGHEYNEQFF. The CDR3, as DNA: TGTGCCACCAGCAGAGCTAGCGGGCATGAATACAATGAGCAGTTCTTC.

This chain joins TRBV18 and TRBJ2-5; D not resolved. Germline CDR1 is KGHSH and CDR2 is LQKENI. Trimming took 3 bases from V and 5 from J, leaving 10 bases between them. This CDR3 spans 13 amino acids. In DNA form, the CDR3 reads TGTGCCAGCTCACCGACGACAAGGGAGACCCAGTACTTC. The encoded protein is CASSPTTRETQYF.

The rearrangement uses TRBV7-6 and TRBJ2-7; 9 bases map to TRBD2. The CDR3 spans 12 residues. CDR1 is SGHVS, CDR2 FNYEAQ, per germline. Losses at the gene ends were 3 bases for V and 7 bases for J; bases not matched to a gene: 1. The CDR3 loop is CASSLLAGEQYF. DNA of the CDR3: TGTGCCAGCAGCTTGCTAGCGGGAGAGCAGTACTTC.

The chain combines TRBV11-2 with TRBJ2-2; no definite D call. V was pared by 3 bases and J by 0 bases, with 5 bases between. This CDR3 has 14 residues. Germline values: CDR1 SGHAT, CDR2 FQNNGV. CDR3 residues: CASSFTANTGELFF. CDR3 DNA: TGTGCCAGCAGCTTTACAGCGAACACCGGGGAGCTGTTTTTT.

The genes are TRBV11-2 and TRBJ2-2; D ambiguous. The CDR3 covers 15 residues. The V gene's germline CDR1 is SGHAT and CDR2 FQNNGV. V lost 5 bases and J lost 5, with 15 bases in between. CDR3 DNA: TGTGCCAGCAGCCCCACCCACGGTTTTACCGGGGAGCTGTTTTTT. Encoded protein: CASSPTHGFTGELFF. Together with reference TRBV11-2 and TRBJ2-2, the CDR3 gives the full variable domain: EAGVAQSPRYKIIEKRQSVAFWCNPISGHATLYWYQQILGQGPKLLIQFQNNGVVDDSQLPKDRFSAERLKGVDSTLKIQPAKLEDSAVYLCASSPTHGFTGELFFGEGSRLTVL.

The rearrangement links TRBV7-9 to TRBJ2-7, with D maybe TRBD2 (5 bases). The germline V and J ends were trimmed by 3 bases and 6 bases, with 12 bases remaining between them. Per germline, CDR1 SEHNR and CDR2 FQNEAQ (reference sequence). The CDR3 has 13 amino acids. The CDR3 reads CASSLRDRGEQYF. CDR3 nucleotide sequence: TGTGCCAGCAGCTTGAGGGATAGAGGCGAGCAGTACTTC.

The CDR3 sequence: CARTPHGGDLSEAFF. The DNA for the CDR3 is TGCGCCAGGACCCCCCACGGCGGGGACCTCTCCGAGGCTTTCTTT. The chain links TRBV23-1 to TRBJ1-1; TRBD1 is a possible D gene (5 bases). TRBV23-1 is classed as an ORF, of uncertain function. Trimming stripped 9 bases from V and 11 bases from J, with 28 bases between. The CDR3 spans 15 residues.

The chain is built from TRBV20-1 and TRBJ2-7; D remains ambiguous. Germline V gene sequence: CDR1 DFQATT, CDR2 SNEGSKA (reference sequence). CDR3 length equals 11 residues. The V and J ends lost 2 bases and 5 bases respectively, with 7 bases between them. CDR3: CSARPGNEQYF. CDR3 sequence (DNA): TGCAGTGCTAGACCCGGAAACGAGCAGTACTTC.

V and J are TRBV9 and TRBJ2-3; D call uncertain. The V and J ends lost 7 bases and 3 bases respectively, with 6 bases between them. Germline V gives CDR1 SGDLS, CDR2 YYNGEE. The CDR3 contains 11 residues. The CDR3 sequence: CASSTTDTQYF. The CDR3 DNA reads as TGTGCCAGCTCCACGACAGATACGCAGTATTTT. The whole variable domain, remainder taken from reference TRBV9 and TRBJ2-3, is DSGVTQTPKHLITATGQRVTLRCSPRSGDLSVYWYQQSLDQGLQFLIQYYNGEERAKGNILERFSAQQFPDLHSELNLSSLELGDSALYFCASSTTDTQYFGPGTRLTVL.